Given below is one T cell receptor (beta chain) in context. The antigen is undetermined. These data are taken from a study of T cell repertoires in cytomegalovirus infection. TCRdb itself ran the reads through MiXCR, one entry per CDR3 protein. The sample has 680,000 or so distinct CDR3 sequences; approximately 33% are singletons. The CDR3 sequence is 12 residues long. In germline, CDR1 is DFQATT, CDR2 SNEGSKA (reference sequence). The V and J ends lost 6 bases and 0 bases respectively, with 7 bases between them. The chain joins TRBV20-1 to TRBJ2-3; D unresolved. This clonotype originated in a human donor in good health (CMV status not recorded). Some clones in this sample may be carry-over from other donors' samples. Here the sequenced sample was cultured PBMCs, taken from culture after CMV antigen stimulation. The CDR3 sequence: CSANPSTDTQYF. Here the CDR3 DNA reads TGCAGTGCCAACCCAAGCACAGATACGCAGTATTTT.